This T cell receptor (beta chain) was sequenced in a study of cytotoxic CD8 clonotypes in ibrutinib-treated CLL. Study-wide background: There were 10 to 11 relapsed/refractory patients and roughly 15 treatment-naive patients, and under 18 were IGHV unmutated.

Germline V gives CDR1 SEHNR, CDR2 FQNEAQ (reference sequence). V lost 5 bases, J lost 6 bases, and 10 bases lay in between. The CDR3 is 13 residues long. TCRdb's table, derived via immunoSEQ multiplex PCR, lists solely in-frame clones and lacks some. The data show 200,000 to 250,000 clones, 70% to 75% seen once. This sequence joins TRBV7-9 and TRBJ2-2; TRBD1 or TRBD2 may be the D gene (5 bases each). This sequence originates from a human donor with chronic lymphocytic leukemia. Here the sequenced sample was PBMCs, taken after 12 months of ibrutinib treatment. CDR3 sequence (DNA): TGTGCCAGCAGCCAGGGAGTCTCCGGGGAGCTGTTTTTT. This sequence encodes CASSQGVSGELFF. The full variable domain, completed using reference TRBV7-9 and TRBJ2-2, is DTGVSQNPRHKITKRGQNVTFRCDPISEHNRLYWYRQTLGQGPEFLTYFQNEAQLEKSRLLSDRFSAERPKGSFSTLEIQRTEQGDSAMYLCASSQGVSGELFFGEGSRLTVL.